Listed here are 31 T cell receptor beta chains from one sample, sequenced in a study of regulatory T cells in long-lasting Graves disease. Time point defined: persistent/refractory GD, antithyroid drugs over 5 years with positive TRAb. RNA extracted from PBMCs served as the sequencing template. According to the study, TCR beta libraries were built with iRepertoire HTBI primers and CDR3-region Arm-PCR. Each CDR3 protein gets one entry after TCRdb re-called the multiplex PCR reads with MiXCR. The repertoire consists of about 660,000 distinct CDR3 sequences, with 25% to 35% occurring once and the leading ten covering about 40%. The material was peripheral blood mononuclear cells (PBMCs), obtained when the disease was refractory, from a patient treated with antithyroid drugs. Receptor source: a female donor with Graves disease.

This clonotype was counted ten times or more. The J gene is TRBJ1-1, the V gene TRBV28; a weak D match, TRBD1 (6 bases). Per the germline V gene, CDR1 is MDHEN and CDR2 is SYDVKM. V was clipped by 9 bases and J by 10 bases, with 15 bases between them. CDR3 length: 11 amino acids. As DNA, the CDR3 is TGTGCCAGTAAGGGGGGGCCAAGAGCTTTCTTT. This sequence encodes CASKGGPRAFF.

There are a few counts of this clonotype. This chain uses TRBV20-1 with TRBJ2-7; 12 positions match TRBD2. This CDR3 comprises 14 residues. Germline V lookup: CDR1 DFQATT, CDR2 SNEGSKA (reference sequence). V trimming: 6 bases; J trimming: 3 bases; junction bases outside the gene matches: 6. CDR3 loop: CSALTTSGSYEQYF. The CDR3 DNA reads TGCAGTGCCCTAACGACTAGCGGGAGCTACGAGCAGTACTTC.

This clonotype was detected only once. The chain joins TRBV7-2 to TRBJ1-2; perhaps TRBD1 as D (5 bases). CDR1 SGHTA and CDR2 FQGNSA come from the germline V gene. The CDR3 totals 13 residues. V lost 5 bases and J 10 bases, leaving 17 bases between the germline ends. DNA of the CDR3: TGTGCCAGCAGCCCCCAATTAGACAGCTCCTACACCTTC. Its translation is CASSPQLDSSYTF.

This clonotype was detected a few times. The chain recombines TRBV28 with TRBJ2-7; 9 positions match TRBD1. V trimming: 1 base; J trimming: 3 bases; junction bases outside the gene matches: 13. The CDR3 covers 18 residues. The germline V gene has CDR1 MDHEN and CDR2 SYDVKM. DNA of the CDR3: TGTGCCAGCAGTTTATATCGGCCCGCGGGACAGGGTCACTACGAGCAGTACTTC. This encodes CASSLYRPAGQGHYEQYF.

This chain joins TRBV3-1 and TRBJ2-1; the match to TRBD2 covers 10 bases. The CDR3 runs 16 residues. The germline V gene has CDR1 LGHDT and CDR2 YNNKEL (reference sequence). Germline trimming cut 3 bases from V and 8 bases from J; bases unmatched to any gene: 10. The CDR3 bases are TGTGCCAGCAGCCAGCGGCTAGCGGGAGTGCAGGATGAGCAGTTCTTC. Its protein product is CASSQRLAGVQDEQFF.

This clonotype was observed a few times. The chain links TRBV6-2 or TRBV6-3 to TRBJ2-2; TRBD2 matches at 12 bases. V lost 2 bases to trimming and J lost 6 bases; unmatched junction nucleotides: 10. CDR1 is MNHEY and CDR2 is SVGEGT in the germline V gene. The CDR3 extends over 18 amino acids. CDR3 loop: CASSYPPTSGRPSGELFF. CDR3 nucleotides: TGTGCCAGCAGTTACCCACCGACTAGCGGGAGACCCTCCGGGGAGCTGTTTTTT.

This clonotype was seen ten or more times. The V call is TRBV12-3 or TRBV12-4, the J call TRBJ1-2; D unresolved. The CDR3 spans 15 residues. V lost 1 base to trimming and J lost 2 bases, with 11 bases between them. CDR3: CASSLGPSGNYGYTF. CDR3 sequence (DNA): TGTGCCAGCAGTTTAGGCCCCTCGGGAAACTATGGCTACACCTTC.

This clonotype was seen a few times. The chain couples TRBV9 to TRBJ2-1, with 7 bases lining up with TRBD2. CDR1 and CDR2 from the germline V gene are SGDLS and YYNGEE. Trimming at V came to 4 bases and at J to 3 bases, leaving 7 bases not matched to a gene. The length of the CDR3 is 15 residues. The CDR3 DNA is TGTGCCAGCAGCCCGACGACTAGCAGCTACAATGAGCAGTTCTTC. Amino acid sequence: CASSPTTSSYNEQFF. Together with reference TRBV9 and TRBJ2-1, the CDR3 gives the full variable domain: DSGVTQTPKHLITATGQRVTLRCSPRSGDLSVYWYQQSLDQGLQFLIQYYNGEERAKGNILERFSAQQFPDLHSELNLSSLELGDSALYFCASSPTTSSYNEQFFGPGTRLTVL.

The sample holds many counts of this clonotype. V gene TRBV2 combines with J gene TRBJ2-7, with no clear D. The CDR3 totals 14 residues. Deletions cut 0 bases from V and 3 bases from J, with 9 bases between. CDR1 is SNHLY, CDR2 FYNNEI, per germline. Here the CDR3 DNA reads TGTGCCAGCAGTGAAGCAGGGATCGGCTACGAGCAGTACTTC. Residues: CASSEAGIGYEQYF.

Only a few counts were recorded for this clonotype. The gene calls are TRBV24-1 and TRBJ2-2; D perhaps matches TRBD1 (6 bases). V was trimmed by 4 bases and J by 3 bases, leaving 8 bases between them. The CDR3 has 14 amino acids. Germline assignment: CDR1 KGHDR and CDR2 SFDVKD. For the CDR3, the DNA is TGTGCCACCAGTGAATCAGGGGACACCGGGGAGCTGTTTTTT. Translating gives CATSESGDTGELFF.

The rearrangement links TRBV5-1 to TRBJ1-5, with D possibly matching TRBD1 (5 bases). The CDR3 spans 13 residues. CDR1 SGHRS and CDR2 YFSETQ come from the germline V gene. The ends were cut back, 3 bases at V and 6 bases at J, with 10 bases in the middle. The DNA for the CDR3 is TGCGCCAGCAGCTACGGAGGGGCTCAGCCCCAGCATTTT. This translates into CASSYGGAQPQHF.

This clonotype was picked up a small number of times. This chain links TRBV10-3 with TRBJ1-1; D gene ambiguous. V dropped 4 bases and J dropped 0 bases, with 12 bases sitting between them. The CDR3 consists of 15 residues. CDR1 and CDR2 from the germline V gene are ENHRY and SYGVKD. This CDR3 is CAISGEEGMNTEAFF. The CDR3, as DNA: TGTGCCATCAGTGGAGAGGAGGGCATGAACACTGAAGCTTTCTTT.

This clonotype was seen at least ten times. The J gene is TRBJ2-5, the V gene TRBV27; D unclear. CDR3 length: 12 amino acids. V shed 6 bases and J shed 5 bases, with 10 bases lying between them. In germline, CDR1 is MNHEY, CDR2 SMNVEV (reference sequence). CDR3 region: CASRDGRETQYF. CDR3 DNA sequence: TGTGCCAGCAGGGATGGAAGGGAGACCCAGTACTTC.

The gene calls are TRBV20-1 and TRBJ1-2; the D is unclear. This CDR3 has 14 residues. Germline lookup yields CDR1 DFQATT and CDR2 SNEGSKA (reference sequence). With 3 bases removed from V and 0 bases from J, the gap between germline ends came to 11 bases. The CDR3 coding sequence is TGCAGTGCTAGTCCCGCCGATACTAACTATGGCTACACCTTC. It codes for CSASPADTNYGYTF.

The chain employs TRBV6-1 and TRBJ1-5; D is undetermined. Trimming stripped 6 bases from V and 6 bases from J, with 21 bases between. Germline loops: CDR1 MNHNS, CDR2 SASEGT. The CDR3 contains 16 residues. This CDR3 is CASSSRGGVSGQPQHF. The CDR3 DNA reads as TGTGCCAGCAGCTCCCGGGGTGGGGTTTCGGGTCAGCCCCAGCATTTT.

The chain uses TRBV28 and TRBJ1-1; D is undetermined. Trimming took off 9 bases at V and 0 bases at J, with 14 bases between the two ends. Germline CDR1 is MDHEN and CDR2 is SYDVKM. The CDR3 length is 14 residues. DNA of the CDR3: TGTGCCAGTAGTATCCGCAGCATGAACACTGAAGCTTTCTTT. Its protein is CASSIRSMNTEAFF. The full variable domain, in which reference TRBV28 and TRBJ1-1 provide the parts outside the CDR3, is DVKVTQSSRYLVKRTGEKVFLECVQDMDHENMFWYRQDPGLGLRLIYFSYDVKMKEKGDIPEGYSVSREKKERFSLILESASTNQTSMYLCASSIRSMNTEAFFGQGTRLTVV.

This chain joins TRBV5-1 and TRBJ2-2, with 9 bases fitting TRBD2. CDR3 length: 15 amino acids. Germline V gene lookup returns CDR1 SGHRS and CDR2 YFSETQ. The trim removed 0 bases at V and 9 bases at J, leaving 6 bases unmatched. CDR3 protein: CASSLGQREARELFF. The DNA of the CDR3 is TGCGCCAGCAGCTTGGGCCAGCGGGAGGCCAGGGAGCTGTTTTTT.

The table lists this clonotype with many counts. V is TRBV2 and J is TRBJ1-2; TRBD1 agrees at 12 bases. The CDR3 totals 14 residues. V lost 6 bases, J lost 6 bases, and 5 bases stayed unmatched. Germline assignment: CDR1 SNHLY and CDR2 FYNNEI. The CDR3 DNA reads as TGTGCCAGCAGAGGGGACAGGGGGCCCGATGGCTACACCTTC. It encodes CASRGDRGPDGYTF.

The CDR3 region is CASSMARPNYGYTF. The CDR3 coding sequence is TGTGCCAGCAGTATGGCTAGACCTAACTATGGCTACACCTTC. This sequence joins TRBV12-3 or TRBV12-4 and TRBJ1-2; D is ambiguous. Trimming took 5 bases from V and 0 from J, leaving 10 bases between them. This CDR3 has 14 residues.

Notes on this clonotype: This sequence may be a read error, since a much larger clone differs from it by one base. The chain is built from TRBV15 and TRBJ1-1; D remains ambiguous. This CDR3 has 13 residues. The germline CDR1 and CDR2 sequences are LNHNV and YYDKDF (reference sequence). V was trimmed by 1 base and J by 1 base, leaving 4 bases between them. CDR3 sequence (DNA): TGTGCCACCAGCAGAGGATCGAACACTGAAGCTTTCTTT. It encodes CATSRGSNTEAFF. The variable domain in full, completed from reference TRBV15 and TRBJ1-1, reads DAMVIQNPRYQVTQFGKPVTLSCSQTLNHNVMYWYQQKSSQAPKLLFHYYDKDFNNEADTPDNFQSRRPNTSFCFLDIRSPGLGDTAMYLCATSRGSNTEAFFGQGTRLTVV.

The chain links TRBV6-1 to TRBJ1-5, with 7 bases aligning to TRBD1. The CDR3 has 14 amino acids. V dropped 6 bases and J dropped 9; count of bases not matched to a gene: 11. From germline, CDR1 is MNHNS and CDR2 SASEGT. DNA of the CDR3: TGTGCCAGCAGACCAGGGGGTTCTCTTCGGCCCCAGCATTTT. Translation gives CASRPGGSLRPQHF.

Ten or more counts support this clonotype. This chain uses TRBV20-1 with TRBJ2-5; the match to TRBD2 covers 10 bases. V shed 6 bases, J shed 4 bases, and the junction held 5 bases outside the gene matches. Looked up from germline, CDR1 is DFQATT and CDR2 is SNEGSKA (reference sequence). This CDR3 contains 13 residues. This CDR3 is CSAPLAGRETQYF. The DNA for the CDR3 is TGCAGTGCCCCACTAGCGGGAAGAGAGACCCAGTACTTC.

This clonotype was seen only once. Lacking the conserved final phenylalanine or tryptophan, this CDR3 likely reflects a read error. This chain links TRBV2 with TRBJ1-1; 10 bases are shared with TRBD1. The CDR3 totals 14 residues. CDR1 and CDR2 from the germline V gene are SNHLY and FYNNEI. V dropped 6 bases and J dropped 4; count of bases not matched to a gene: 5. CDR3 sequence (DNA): TGTGCCAGCAGCACCCGGACAGGGGGCACTGAAGCTTTCTCT. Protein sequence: CASSTRTGGTEAFS.

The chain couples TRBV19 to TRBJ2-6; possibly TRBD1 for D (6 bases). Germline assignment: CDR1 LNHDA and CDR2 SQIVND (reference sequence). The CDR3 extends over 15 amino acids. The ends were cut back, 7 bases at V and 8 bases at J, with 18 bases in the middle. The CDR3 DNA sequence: TGTGCCAGTACCGTAATGACAGGCTTGTCCAACGTCCTGACTTTC. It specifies CASTVMTGLSNVLTF.

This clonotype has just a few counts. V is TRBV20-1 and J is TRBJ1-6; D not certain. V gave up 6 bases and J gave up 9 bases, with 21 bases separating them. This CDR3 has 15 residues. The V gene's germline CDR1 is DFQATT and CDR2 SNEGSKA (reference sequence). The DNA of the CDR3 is TGCAGTGCCGTATGGGGAGTGAACGGAGCTTCACCCCTCCACTTT. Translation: CSAVWGVNGASPLHF.

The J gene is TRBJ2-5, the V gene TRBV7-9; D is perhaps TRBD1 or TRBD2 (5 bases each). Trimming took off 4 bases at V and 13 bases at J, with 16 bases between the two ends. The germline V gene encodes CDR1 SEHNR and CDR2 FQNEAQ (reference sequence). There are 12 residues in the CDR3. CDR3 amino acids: CASSSPGRPGYF. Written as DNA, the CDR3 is TGTGCCAGCAGCTCCCCGGGACGGCCAGGGTACTTC.

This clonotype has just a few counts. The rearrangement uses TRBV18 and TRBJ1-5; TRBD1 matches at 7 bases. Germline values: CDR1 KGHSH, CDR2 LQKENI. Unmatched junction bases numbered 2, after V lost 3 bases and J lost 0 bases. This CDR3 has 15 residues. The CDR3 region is CASSPGDSSNQPQHF. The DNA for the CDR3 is TGTGCCAGCTCACCGGGGGACAGTAGCAATCAGCCCCAGCATTTT.

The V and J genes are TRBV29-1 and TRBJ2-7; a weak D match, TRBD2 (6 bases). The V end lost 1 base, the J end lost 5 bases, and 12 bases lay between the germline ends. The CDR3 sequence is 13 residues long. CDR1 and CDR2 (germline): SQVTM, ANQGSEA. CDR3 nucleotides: TGCAGCGTTGAAGGGGGGGAAGTGAACGAGCAGTACTTC. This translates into CSVEGGEVNEQYF.

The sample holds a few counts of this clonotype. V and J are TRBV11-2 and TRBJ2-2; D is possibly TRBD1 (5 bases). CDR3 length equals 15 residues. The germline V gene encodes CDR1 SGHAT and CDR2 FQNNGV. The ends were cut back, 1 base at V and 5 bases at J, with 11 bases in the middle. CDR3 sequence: CASSLGLGVTGELFF. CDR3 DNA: TGTGCCAGCAGCTTAGGTTTAGGGGTAACCGGGGAGCTGTTTTTT.

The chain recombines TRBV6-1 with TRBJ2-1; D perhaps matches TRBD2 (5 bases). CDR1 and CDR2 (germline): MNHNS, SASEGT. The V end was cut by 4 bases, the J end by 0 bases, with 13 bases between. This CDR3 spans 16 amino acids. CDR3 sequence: CASSGGGGVSYNEQFF. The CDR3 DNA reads TGTGCCAGCAGTGGCGGCGGAGGCGTCTCCTACAATGAGCAGTTCTTC.

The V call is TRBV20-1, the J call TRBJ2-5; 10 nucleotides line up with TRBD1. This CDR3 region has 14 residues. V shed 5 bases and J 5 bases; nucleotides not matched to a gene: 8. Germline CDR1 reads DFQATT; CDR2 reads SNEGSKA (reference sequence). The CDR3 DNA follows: TGCAGTGCTCAACTTCCGGGACAGGGGGAGACCCAGTACTTC. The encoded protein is CSAQLPGQGETQYF.